Each of the 28 T cell receptor beta chains below was sequenced from the same sample in a study of cytomegalovirus exposure and HLA in healthy donors. Vbeta (60) and Jbeta (13) primers were used in the PCR. Using immunoSEQ multiplex PCR, the repertoire was profiled, and TCRdb retains in-frame clones only, with some absent. The sample contains hundreds of thousands of clones, 75% to 85% of which appear only once. The specimen sequenced was PBMCs. These receptor sequences come from an older woman in good health and CMV-seropositive.

This chain links TRBV29-1 with TRBJ1-1; D gene ambiguous. CDR3 length equals 11 residues. CDR1 and CDR2 from the germline V gene are SQVTM and ANQGSEA. Trimming left V 6 bases short and J 5 bases short, with 10 bases between. CDR3 DNA sequence: TGCAGCGTCTCCGGGTTTACTGAAGCTTTCTTT. It encodes CSVSGFTEAFF.

V and J are TRBV4-1 and TRBJ1-6; D not certain. The CDR3 has 14 residues. The germline gives CDR1 MGHRA, CDR2 YSYEKL. Trimming took off 0 bases at V and 10 bases at J, with 10 bases between the two ends. The CDR3 sequence is CASSQERGRSPLHF. The CDR3 nucleotides read TGCGCCAGCAGCCAAGAAAGAGGAAGGTCACCCCTCCACTTT.

This clone turned up a few times. This chain links TRBV30 with TRBJ2-2; D may be TRBD2 (6 bases). Trimming took 6 bases from V and 6 from J, leaving 11 bases between them. Germline V CDR1 and CDR2: GTSNPN, SVGIG (reference sequence). The CDR3 extends over 12 amino acids. The CDR3 loop is CACLPGAGELFF. In DNA, the CDR3 is TGTGCCTGCCTTCCGGGGGCCGGGGAGCTGTTTTTT.

This sequence joins TRBV20-1 and TRBJ2-3; D not resolved. CDR3 size: 11 residues. The germline V gene has CDR1 DFQATT and CDR2 SNEGSKA (reference sequence). Trimming left V 6 bases short and J 2 bases short, with 6 bases between. In DNA, the CDR3 is TGCAGTGCCCCATCCACAGATACGCAGTATTTT. Protein: CSAPSTDTQYF.

The chain employs TRBV2 and TRBJ1-2, with unresolved D. The V and J ends lost 6 bases and 4 bases respectively, with 15 bases between them. This CDR3 is 14 amino acids long. Germline CDR1 and CDR2: SNHLY and FYNNEI. Here the CDR3 reads CASSAEAALYGYTF. The CDR3 nucleotides read TGTGCCAGCAGCGCGGAGGCCGCCCTCTATGGCTACACCTTC.

This CDR3 reads CASSVVAGGLNEQFF. CDR3 sequence (DNA): TGTGCCAGCAGCGTAGTGGCGGGGGGGCTCAATGAGCAGTTCTTC. This chain links TRBV9 with TRBJ2-1; 9 nucleotides agree with TRBD2. The V gene end was trimmed by 0 bases and the J gene end by 6 bases; junction bases not matched to a gene: 4. CDR3 length: 15 residues. Germline CDR1 reads SGDLS; CDR2 reads YYNGEE.

This chain uses TRBV6-1 with TRBJ2-7, with 7 bases fitting TRBD1. Per germline, CDR1 MNHNS and CDR2 SASEGT. V gave up 6 bases and J gave up 6 bases; unmatched junction bases: 11. The CDR3 contains 14 residues. The CDR3 region is CASSLGQERSEQYF. The CDR3 coding sequence is TGTGCCAGCAGCCTCGGACAGGAGAGAAGCGAGCAGTACTTC.

The chain is built from TRBV25-1 and TRBJ1-2, with 7 bases matching TRBD1. This CDR3 spans 15 amino acids. The V gene end was trimmed by 2 bases and the J gene end by 6 bases; junction bases not matched to a gene: 9. Germline CDR1 reads MGHDK; CDR2 reads SYGVNS. The CDR3: CASSEHTAGTDGYTF. The CDR3 DNA follows: TGTGCCAGCAGTGAACACACAGCCGGGACAGATGGCTACACCTTC.

The chain recombines TRBV19 with TRBJ1-1; D is ambiguous. Germline CDR1 and CDR2: LNHDA and SQIVND (reference sequence). The CDR3 consists of 14 residues. V lost 1 base and J lost 4, with 10 bases in between. CDR3 sequence reads: CASSIAARGTEAFF. The CDR3 DNA is TGTGCCAGTAGTATAGCTGCCCGGGGCACTGAAGCTTTCTTT.

The CDR3 reads CASSLKTGPSYEQYF. The CDR3 DNA is TGTGCCAGCAGCTTAAAGACAGGGCCCTCCTACGAGCAGTACTTC. The rearrangement uses TRBV7-2 and TRBJ2-7; the match to TRBD1 covers 7 bases. The V gene's germline CDR1 is SGHTA and CDR2 FQGNSA. Germline trimming cut 2 bases from V and 0 bases from J; bases unmatched to any gene: 4. The CDR3 totals 15 residues.

V is TRBV6-5 and J is TRBJ1-1; 9 bases map to TRBD1. With 5 bases clipped from V and 0 bases from J, the junction kept 4 bases outside the gene matches. In germline, CDR1 is MNHEY, CDR2 SVGAGI. CDR3 length equals 15 residues. CDR3 amino acids: CASSGGTGLNTEAFF. The CDR3, as DNA: TGTGCCAGCAGTGGGGGGACAGGGCTGAACACTGAAGCTTTCTTT.

The rearrangement joins TRBV11-2 to TRBJ2-1, with 13 bases aligning to TRBD2. V trimming: 6 bases; J trimming: 9 bases; junction bases outside the gene matches: 14. The CDR3 length is 17 residues. The V gene's germline CDR1 is SGHAT and CDR2 FQNNGV. CDR3 in DNA: TGTGCCAGCAGTTCCCGGGGAACTAGCGGGGGGGCCGGTGAGCAGTTCTTC. Its translation is CASSSRGTSGGAGEQFF.

This chain uses TRBV28 with TRBJ1-1; 10 bases are a match to TRBD1. Germline V gene data show CDR1 as MDHEN and CDR2 as SYDVKM. Trimming cost V 6 bases and J 3 bases; bases outside gene matches: 4. CDR3 length: 14 amino acids. Written as DNA, the CDR3 is TGTGCCAGCAGGACAGGGGGCGCGTACACTGAAGCTTTCTTT. Protein sequence: CASRTGGAYTEAFF.

This clone was seen a few times. The chain combines TRBV6-5 with TRBJ1-1; TRBD1 aligns across 11 bases. The CDR3 contains 14 residues. The V segment lost 4 bases and the J segment 4 bases; nucleotides outside the gene matches: 2. Germline V gene data show CDR1 as MNHEY and CDR2 as SVGAGI. The CDR3 loop reads CASSFGTGGTEAFF. The CDR3, as DNA: TGTGCCAGCAGTTTCGGGACAGGGGGCACTGAAGCTTTCTTT.

This clone has just a few counts. The chain employs TRBV7-2 and TRBJ1-2, with a weak D call TRBD1 (6 bases). CDR1 and CDR2 from the germline V gene are SGHTA and FQGNSA. V dropped 5 bases and J dropped 3 bases, with 13 bases sitting between them. The length of the CDR3 is 14 residues. CDR3 region: CASSSLGGDYGYTF. As DNA, the CDR3 is TGTGCCAGCAGCAGTTTAGGGGGGGACTATGGCTACACCTTC.

The chain combines TRBV5-1 with TRBJ2-7; perhaps TRBD2 as D (6 bases). The CDR3 runs 17 residues. V shed 6 bases and J shed 4 bases, with 26 bases lying between them. CDR1 is SGHRS and CDR2 is YFSETQ in the germline V gene. The CDR3 nucleotides read TGCGCCAGCACCCCAGACGGAAGGCCAGCGGGCCGATACGAGCAGTACTTC. Its translation is CASTPDGRPAGRYEQYF.

The J gene is TRBJ2-5, the V gene TRBV5-1; TRBD2 matches 15 bases. Germline assignment: CDR1 SGHRS and CDR2 YFSETQ. The CDR3 sequence is 17 residues long. With 4 bases clipped from V and 0 bases from J, the junction kept 4 bases outside the gene matches. CDR3 bases: TGCGCCAGCAGCCCGGGACTAGCGGGGGGTTACCAAGAGACCCAGTACTTC. Its protein product is CASSPGLAGGYQETQYF.

This chain links TRBV6-5 with TRBJ2-3, with 7 bases that match TRBD2. CDR3 size: 15 residues. V dropped 2 bases and J dropped 8; count of bases not matched to a gene: 10. Germline CDR1 MNHEY, CDR2 SVGAGI. The CDR3 is CASSYMAGEAGTQYF. Written as DNA, the CDR3 is TGTGCCAGCAGTTACATGGCGGGAGAGGCCGGTACGCAGTATTTT.

The CDR3 nucleotides read TGTGCCAGCAGCTTCGGGAACACAGGGGGCCGAACTGAAGCTTTCTTT. Residues: CASSFGNTGGRTEAFF. The chain employs TRBV11-2 and TRBJ1-1, with 9 bases that match TRBD1. CDR1 is SGHAT, CDR2 FQNNGV, per germline. This CDR3 is 16 amino acids long. J lost 5 bases, V lost 3 bases, and 10 bases had no gene match.

The gene calls are TRBV18 and TRBJ1-2; possible D gene TRBD1, 5 bases. V gave up 3 bases and J gave up 8 bases, with 10 bases separating them. This CDR3 comprises 12 residues. Germline loops: CDR1 KGHSH, CDR2 LQKENI. The CDR3 coding sequence is TGTGCCAGCTCACCGACAGACCACGGCTACACCTTC. This codes for CASSPTDHGYTF.

The table lists this clone with a few counts. The rearrangement links TRBV6-5 to TRBJ2-4, with TRBD1 identical over 10 bases. Germline V lookup: CDR1 MNHEY, CDR2 SVGAGI. With V trimmed by 6 bases and J by 8 bases, 10 bases remained unmatched. CDR3 length: 15 residues. The CDR3 reads CASRRQGAGEDIQYF. CDR3 coding DNA: TGTGCCAGCAGAAGACAGGGGGCGGGGGAGGACATTCAGTACTTC.

This rearrangement joins TRBV14 to TRBJ2-7; D is ambiguous. The germline gives CDR1 SGHDN, CDR2 FVKESK. This CDR3 comprises 12 residues. V lost 1 base and J 3 bases, leaving 4 bases between the germline ends. CDR3 sequence reads: CASSQGGYEQYF. For the CDR3, the DNA is TGTGCCAGCAGCCAAGGCGGCTACGAGCAGTACTTC.

The CDR3 protein is CASSRPARGADTEAFF. The CDR3 coding sequence is TGTGCCAGCAGCCGTCCCGCGCGGGGGGCGGACACTGAAGCTTTCTTT. The chain employs TRBV6-6 and TRBJ1-1, with a weak D call TRBD1 (6 bases). The CDR3 extends over 16 amino acids. Trimming pared 6 bases from V and 3 bases from J, leaving 20 bases between. Germline CDR1 is MNHNY and CDR2 is SVGAGI (reference sequence).

The J gene is TRBJ2-5, the V gene TRBV6-5, with 9 nucleotides matching TRBD1. This CDR3 has 13 amino acids. V trimming: 8 bases; J trimming: 5 bases; junction bases outside the gene matches: 6. In germline, CDR1 is MNHEY, CDR2 SVGAGI. This CDR3 reads CASRGDREETQYF. The CDR3 DNA follows: TGTGCCAGCCGGGGGGACAGGGAGGAGACCCAGTACTTC.

This chain links TRBV29-1 with TRBJ1-2; 7 bases map to TRBD1. The CDR3 loop spans 14 amino acids. V was pared by 7 bases and J by 0 bases, with 8 bases of the junction left unmatched. Germline V gene data show CDR1 as SQVTM and CDR2 as ANQGSEA. In DNA form, the CDR3 reads TGCAGCGCACTCCGGGACAGCTCTAACTATGGCTACACCTTC. It encodes CSALRDSSNYGYTF.

The chain carries TRBV5-1 and TRBJ2-7; 7 bases agree with TRBD1. The length of the CDR3 is 15 residues. Unmatched junction bases numbered 10, after V lost 4 bases and J lost 3 bases. Germline CDR1 reads SGHRS; CDR2 reads YFSETQ. The CDR3: CASSIPDRANYEQYF. The DNA for the CDR3 is TGCGCCAGCAGCATCCCTGACAGGGCCAACTACGAGCAGTACTTC.

V usage is TRBV19 and J usage is TRBJ1-4; 7 bases are a match to TRBD1. V was pared by 5 bases and J by 8 bases, with 11 bases of the junction left unmatched. From germline, CDR1 is LNHDA and CDR2 SQIVND (reference sequence). The CDR3 totals 15 residues. The CDR3 DNA sequence: TGTGCCAGTAGTGCTACACAGGGGATTTGGGAAAAACTGTTTTTT. Translation: CASSATQGIWEKLFF.

The V gene is TRBV6-5, the J gene TRBJ2-7; 7 nucleotides match TRBD1. The CDR3 sequence is 13 residues long. With V trimmed by 0 bases and J by 11 bases, 7 bases remained unmatched. CDR1 is MNHEY, CDR2 SVGAGI, per germline. CDR3 sequence: CASSYSRGQGEYF. The CDR3 DNA follows: TGTGCCAGCAGTTACTCCCGTGGGCAGGGGGAGTACTTC.